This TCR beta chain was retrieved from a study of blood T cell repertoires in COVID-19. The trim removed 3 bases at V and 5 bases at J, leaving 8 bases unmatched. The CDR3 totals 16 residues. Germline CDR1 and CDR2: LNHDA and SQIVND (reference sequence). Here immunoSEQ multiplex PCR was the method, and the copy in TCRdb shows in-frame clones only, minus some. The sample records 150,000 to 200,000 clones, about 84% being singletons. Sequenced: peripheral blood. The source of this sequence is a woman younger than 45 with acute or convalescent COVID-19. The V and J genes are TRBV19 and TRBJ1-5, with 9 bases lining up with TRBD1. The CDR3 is CASSIPDRGNYQPQHF. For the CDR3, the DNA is TGTGCCAGTAGTATTCCCGACAGGGGGAACTATCAGCCCCAGCATTTT.